What follows is one T cell receptor beta chain and its context. Its specificity is not known. Sequencing was performed with immunoSEQ multiplex PCR; in TCRdb, only in-frame clones are kept and a portion is missing. This sample has tens of thousands of clones; roughly nine tenths occur once, and the top ten carry 0.94%. This record comes from a study of OX40 agonist ivuxolimab in advanced cancers. Study-wide results and caveats: Nonresponders, in some cases, also had low normalized T-cell clonal expansion. Within 6 weeks, CD4+ and CD8+ blood T cells expanded clonally at 0.1 to 3.0 mg/kg.

At cycle 4 day 1, cycle 7 day 1, and baseline, blood was sampled. The clonotype comes from an adult with an advanced solid tumor such as melanoma, head and neck, liver or kidney cancer. The material was CD4+ or CD8+ T cells sorted from blood, obtained in a trial of the OX40 agonist ivuxolimab.

The CDR3 DNA is TGCAGCGTTGGTAAACAGGGGGGAGATACGCAGTATTTT. Amino acid sequence: CSVGKQGGDTQYF. This chain uses TRBV29-1 with TRBJ2-3; 8 bases align to TRBD1. Per germline, CDR1 SQVTM and CDR2 ANQGSEA. The CDR3 length is 13 residues. The J segment lost 5 bases and the V segment lost 4 bases, leaving 5 bases of the junction unmatched.